The 20 T cell receptor beta chains listed next were all sequenced from one sample in a study of CD8+CD57+ T cells in acquired aplastic anemia. Profiling that covered TCR beta VDJ and CDR3 relied on genomic DNA as its template. Using its own MiXCR run on the reads, TCRdb lists one record per CDR3 protein. This table holds 150,000 to 200,000 distinct CDR3 sequences, around 40% found once. The sequencing sample was made of sorted CD4+, CD8+, or CD8+CD57+ T cells (not recorded which) from PBMCs. Every receptor here comes from a human donor in good health.

The chain joins TRBV10-3 to TRBJ1-1; D perhaps matches TRBD1 (6 bases). Germline V lookup: CDR1 ENHRY, CDR2 SYGVKD. V was clipped by 2 bases and J by 2 bases, with 9 bases between them. CDR3 length: 14 amino acids. DNA for the CDR3: TGTGCCATCAGTGAGGGACAGAGAAACACTGAAGCTTTCTTT. Protein: CAISEGQRNTEAFF.

CDR3 DNA: TGTGCCACCAGTGCCGGCGATGTAAGGACCGGGGAGCTGTTTTTT. This codes for CATSAGDVRTGELFF. This chain links TRBV24-1 with TRBJ2-2; unclear D gene. CDR1 is KGHDR and CDR2 is SFDVKD in the germline V gene. The CDR3 covers 15 residues. Deletions cut 5 bases from V and 5 bases from J, with 14 bases between.

This clonotype came up many times. This chain joins TRBV2 and TRBJ1-2; D is possibly TRBD1 (6 bases). The germline V gene encodes CDR1 SNHLY and CDR2 FYNNEI. Trimming took off 9 bases at V and 0 bases at J, with 23 bases between the two ends. The CDR3 spans 17 residues. In DNA form, the CDR3 reads TGTGCCAGTTCAGAAGGGTGGCAGGGGCTTTCTAACTATGGCTACACCTTC. Residues: CASSEGWQGLSNYGYTF.

With regard to this clonotype: This may be a read error: a much more frequent sequence differs by one nucleotide. The chain links TRBV5-4 to TRBJ2-7; TRBD1 matches at 12 bases. Germline V gives CDR1 SGHNT, CDR2 YYREEE (reference sequence). With V trimmed by 7 bases and J by 5 bases, 4 bases remained unmatched. This CDR3 comprises 13 residues. CDR3 in amino acids: CASGTGGIDEQYF. CDR3 bases: TGTGCCAGCGGGACAGGGGGCATCGACGAGCAGTACTTC.

The table lists this clonotype with a few counts. This CDR3 is CASSVQGTTDTQYF. The CDR3 coding sequence is TGTGCCAGCAGTGTCCAGGGGACGACAGATACGCAGTATTTT. The chain is built from TRBV6-4 and TRBJ2-3; D may be TRBD1 (6 bases). Germline V lookup: CDR1 MRHNA, CDR2 SNTAGT. V was pared by 4 bases and J by 3 bases, with 11 bases between. The CDR3 runs 14 residues.

About this clonotype itself: A read error may explain this, as a much larger clone is one base away. The CDR3 carries no conserved terminal phenylalanine or tryptophan, so it likely arises from a read error. The chain has TRBV6-2 or TRBV6-3 and TRBJ2-2; the D gene is possibly TRBD2 (6 bases). Germline-derived CDR1 and CDR2 are MNHEY and SVGEGT. Between the trimmed V and J ends, which lost 0 bases and 6 bases, there was a span of 8 bases. The length of the CDR3 is 14 residues. This CDR3 reads CASSYSPGAGELFY. The DNA for the CDR3 is TGTGCCAGCAGTTACTCTCCGGGGGCCGGGGAGCTGTTTTAT.

This clonotype appeared a few times. This chain uses TRBV19 with TRBJ1-4; D ambiguous. Germline CDR1 LNHDA, CDR2 SQIVND (reference sequence). The CDR3 runs to 12 residues. The V end was cut by 6 bases, the J end by 8 bases, with 10 bases between. CDR3 region: CASRTFGEKLFF. In DNA form, the CDR3 reads TGTGCCAGTAGGACTTTCGGGGAAAAACTGTTTTTT.

This clonotype showed up many times. The rearrangement joins TRBV5-1 to TRBJ1-1, with D perhaps TRBD1 (6 bases). The germline V gene has CDR1 SGHRS and CDR2 YFSETQ. Trimming removed 4 bases at V and 11 bases at J, with 18 bases between. CDR3 length: 13 residues. CDR3: CASSPEGFQGAFF. In DNA, the CDR3 is TGCGCCAGCAGCCCGGAGGGCTTCCAGGGGGCTTTCTTT.

This clonotype was counted a few times. The chain uses TRBV19 and TRBJ1-1; 9 bases map to TRBD1. The J segment lost 8 bases and the V segment lost 9 bases, leaving 7 bases of the junction unmatched. CDR1 and CDR2 from the germline V gene are LNHDA and SQIVND (reference sequence). The CDR3 loop spans 12 amino acids. CDR3 DNA: TGTGCCAGCCACAGGGGGCTGGGCGAAGCTTTCTTT. Its protein product is CASHRGLGEAFF. Using reference TRBV19 and TRBJ1-1 for the parts outside the CDR3, the full variable domain is DGGITQSPKYLFRKEGQNVTLSCEQNLNHDAMYWYRQDPGQGLRLIYYSQIVNDFQKGDIAEGYSVSREKKESFPLTVTSAQKNPTAFYLCASHRGLGEAFFGQGTRLTVV.

The chain employs TRBV29-1 and TRBJ1-2; D possibly corresponds to TRBD1 (6 bases). V shed 7 bases and J shed 3 bases, with 12 bases lying between them. This CDR3 comprises 12 residues. Germline V gene data show CDR1 as SQVTM and CDR2 as ANQGSEA. CDR3 sequence reads: CSAGDNYYGYTF. In DNA, the CDR3 is TGCAGCGCCGGGGACAACTACTATGGCTACACCTTC. The complete variable domain, with remaining parts taken from reference TRBV29-1 and TRBJ1-2, reads SAVISQKPSRDICQRGTSLTIQCQVDSQVTMMFWYRQQPGQSLTLIATANQGSEATYESGFVIDKFPISRPNLTFSTLTVSNMSPEDSSIYLCSAGDNYYGYTFGSGTRLTVV.

Here the CDR3 reads CASSLESGFGDEQFF. CDR3 bases: TGTGCCAGCAGCTTAGAAAGCGGTTTCGGGGATGAGCAGTTCTTC. The rearrangement uses TRBV11-2 and TRBJ2-1, with a possible D match to TRBD2 (5 bases). The germline V and J ends were trimmed by 0 bases and 8 bases, with 14 bases remaining between them. Germline CDR1 and CDR2: SGHAT and FQNNGV. CDR3 length: 15 residues. Full variable domain (rest looked up from reference TRBV11-2 and TRBJ2-1): EAGVAQSPRYKIIEKRQSVAFWCNPISGHATLYWYQQILGQGPKLLIQFQNNGVVDDSQLPKDRFSAERLKGVDSTLKIQPAKLEDSAVYLCASSLESGFGDEQFFGPGTRLTVL.

Notes on this clonotype: It may be a read error: a sequence one base away is much more abundant. The chain links TRBV10-3 to TRBJ1-1; D uncertain. Per the germline V gene, CDR1 is ENHRY and CDR2 is SYGVKD. This CDR3 has 15 residues. Deletions cut 11 bases from V and 4 bases from J, with 23 bases between. The CDR3 coding sequence is TGTGCCGGCAGTTCCGCCAGGTCGTGGGTCACTGAAGCTTTCTTT. Amino acid sequence: CAGSSARSWVTEAFF.

This clonotype has just a few counts. A single base separates this from a much larger clone, so it may be a read error. The chain recombines TRBV11-2 with TRBJ1-1; D remains unclear. Germline lookup yields CDR1 SGHAT and CDR2 FQNNGV. The CDR3 covers 14 residues. CDR3 DNA sequence: TGTTCCAGCAGCTTAGCCATAGTGAACACTGAAGCTTTCTTT. It is translated as CSSSLAIVNTEAFF.

Only a few counts were recorded for this clonotype. V is TRBV7-3 and J is TRBJ1-6; D is unclear. The V gene lost 5 bases and the J gene lost 7 bases, with 9 bases spanning the gap. The CDR3 runs to 13 residues. The germline gives CDR1 SGHTA, CDR2 FQGTGA. DNA for the CDR3: TGTGCCAGCAGCCATACAGAGAATTCACCCCTCCACTTT. Encoded protein: CASSHTENSPLHF.

The V call is TRBV9, the J call TRBJ1-1; TRBD1 aligns across 10 bases. In germline, CDR1 is SGDLS, CDR2 YYNGEE. The CDR3 is made up of 14 amino acids. V lost 4 bases to trimming and J lost 3 bases; unmatched junction nucleotides: 3. The CDR3 reads CASSSGTGDTEAFF. The CDR3 DNA reads TGTGCCAGCAGCTCAGGGACAGGGGACACTGAAGCTTTCTTT.

This chain uses TRBV7-2 with TRBJ2-7; no definite D call. Trimming cost V 4 bases and J 3 bases, with 4 bases left between them. The CDR3 covers 11 residues. Germline V gene data show CDR1 as SGHTA and CDR2 as FQGNSA. The DNA for the CDR3 is TGTGCCAGCAGCTACAACTACGAGCAGTACTTC. Translating it yields CASSYNYEQYF.

This clonotype showed up many times. The chain has TRBV12-3 or TRBV12-4 and TRBJ1-5; D is undetermined. V shed 1 base and J shed 5 bases, with 9 bases lying between them. This CDR3 region has 14 residues. The CDR3 region is CASSLGFRDQPQHF. CDR3 bases: TGTGCCAGCAGTTTAGGTTTTCGTGATCAGCCCCAGCATTTT.

This clonotype was counted only a few times. The chain combines TRBV2 with TRBJ1-2, with unresolved D. The CDR3 sequence is 12 residues long. Between the trimmed V and J ends, which lost 3 bases and 4 bases, there was a span of 6 bases. Looked up from germline, CDR1 is SNHLY and CDR2 is FYNNEI. The CDR3 coding sequence is TGTGCCAGCAGTGAGGCAGCCTATGGCTACACCTTC. Amino acids: CASSEAAYGYTF. Full variable domain (remainder filled in from reference TRBV2 and TRBJ1-2): EPEVTQTPSHQVTQMGQEVILRCVPISNHLYFYWYRQILGQKVEFLVSFYNNEISEKSEIFDDQFSVERPDGSNFTLKIRSTKLEDSAMYFCASSEAAYGYTFGSGTRLTVV.

This clonotype was seen at least ten times. This chain uses TRBV20-1 with TRBJ2-4, with D possibly being TRBD1 (6 bases). Between the trimmed V and J ends, which lost 1 base and 1 base, there was a span of 14 bases. CDR3 length: 16 residues. CDR1 is DFQATT and CDR2 is SNEGSKA in the germline V gene (reference sequence). The CDR3 coding sequence is TGCAGTGCTAGAGCGGCAGGGGCTATGGCCAAAAACATTCAGTACTTC. This encodes CSARAAGAMAKNIQYF.

For this clonotype: A single base separates this from a much larger clone, so it may be a read error. As DNA, the CDR3 is TGTGCCAGCAGCCAGGGACAGGGGGGTATAAATTCATCCCTCCACTTT. Its translation: CASSQGQGGINSSLHF. The chain couples TRBV6-2 or TRBV6-3 to TRBJ1-6, with TRBD1 identical over 11 bases. Germline V lookup: CDR1 MNHEY, CDR2 SVGEGT. The CDR3 is 16 residues long.